These T cell receptor beta chains were read from a single sample in a study of cytomegalovirus exposure and HLA in healthy donors. Sequencing was performed with immunoSEQ multiplex PCR; in TCRdb, only in-frame clones are kept and a portion is missing. The table includes about 170,000 clones, nearly 80% detected once. The sample taken for sequencing was PBMCs. Receptors originate from a woman in her 50s in good health and CMV-seropositive. The CDR3 runs from the conserved cysteine through the conserved F or W. A D gene is named only where the DNA matches it firmly. Some rows have no size entry. The others give once, few or many, or a class for an expanded clone.

abundance	v_gene	d_gene	j_gene	CDR3aa	CDR3nt
NA	TRBV2	NA	TRBJ2-5	CASTWIRGEETQYF	TGTGCCAGCACGTGGATCAGGGGGGAAGAGACCCAGTACTTC
once	TRBV4-1	TRBD2	TRBJ2-1	CASSPPPTSGRNEQFF	TGCGCCAGCAGCCCGCCTCCTACTAGCGGGAGGAATGAGCAGTTCTTC
NA	TRBV5-4	TRBD1	TRBJ1-1	CASRQGDRINTEAFF	TGTGCCAGCAGGCAGGGGGATAGGATTAACACTGAAGCTTTCTTT
NA	TRBV30	NA	TRBJ1-6	CAWSAGSVVLNSPLHF	TGTGCCTGGAGCGCGGGATCAGTCGTCCTTAATTCACCCCTCCACTTT
NA	TRBV28	NA	TRBJ2-3	CASSFRLTTDTQYF	TGTGCCAGCAGTTTCAGATTAACCACAGATACGCAGTATTTT
few	TRBV6-1	NA	TRBJ1-1	CASSGPHHAEAFF	TGTGCCAGCAGTGGGCCGCATCACGCTGAAGCTTTCTTT
NA	TRBV7-9	TRBD1	TRBJ1-2	CSSSSTGQGTFF	TGTTCCAGCAGCTCGACGGGACAGGGAACCTTCTTC
once	TRBV29-1	TRBD2	TRBJ2-7	CSVHLAAKYEQYF	TGCAGCGTTCATCTAGCGGCCAAATACGAGCAGTACTTC
NA	TRBV7-2	TRBD1	TRBJ1-5	CASSLDRDQPQHF	TGTGCCAGCAGCCTAGACAGGGATCAGCCCCAGCATTTT
NA	TRBV9	NA	TRBJ2-5	CASSVGGGLETQYF	TGTGCCAGCAGCGTAGGTGGGGGGTTGGAGACCCAGTACTTC
NA	TRBV28	NA	TRBJ1-5	CASSTGNQPQHF	TGTGCCAGCAGCACGGGCAATCAGCCCCAGCATTTT
NA	TRBV5-1	NA	TRBJ2-3	CASSLGLTDTDTQYF	TGCGCCAGCAGCTTGGGACTGACGGACACAGATACGCAGTATTTT
NA	TRBV2	NA	TRBJ2-5	CASQLDREETQYF	TGTGCCAGCCAACTGGACAGAGAAGAGACCCAGTACTTC
NA	TRBV7-8	TRBD2	TRBJ2-7	CASSLTLAGNYEQYF	TGTGCCAGCAGCTTAACCTTAGCGGGAAACTACGAGCAGTACTTC
NA	TRBV19	TRBD1	TRBJ1-2	CASSIGIGQDYGYTF	TGTGCCAGTAGTATAGGTATCGGACAGGACTATGGCTACACCTTC
NA	TRBV2	TRBD1	TRBJ2-6	CASSDRQGAPGANVLTF	TGTGCCAGCAGTGATCGTCAGGGGGCGCCTGGGGCCAACGTCCTGACTTTC
NA	TRBV4-1	NA	TRBJ2-1	CASSQERRNEQFF	TGCGCCAGCAGCCAAGAAAGGAGGAATGAGCAGTTCTTC
NA	TRBV28	TRBD1	TRBJ1-1	CASSFPPGTGTEAFF	TGTGCCAGCAGTTTCCCGCCCGGGACAGGCACGGAAGCTTTCTTT
NA	TRBV6-1	TRBD2	TRBJ2-3	CASSAKAGGVSTDTQYF	TGTGCCAGCAGTGCCAAAGCGGGAGGAGTGAGCACAGATACGCAGTATTTT
NA	TRBV28	NA	TRBJ1-4	CASSLGVAGSEKLFF	TGTGCCAGCAGTCTGGGTGTGGCGGGGAGTGAAAAACTGTTTTTT
NA	TRBV2	TRBD1	TRBJ1-1	CASSRDRAGNTEAFF	TGTGCCAGCAGTAGGGACAGGGCCGGGAACACTGAAGCTTTCTTT
NA	TRBV6-5	NA	TRBJ2-2	CASRSGVGELFF	TGTGCCAGCAGGTCAGGGGTCGGGGAGCTGTTTTTT
NA	TRBV4-3	NA	TRBJ2-1	CASSQQASSYNEQFF	TGCGCCAGCAGCCAACAGGCAAGCTCCTACAATGAGCAGTTCTTC
NA	TRBV18	NA	TRBJ2-6	CASSPRTPNVLTF	TGTGCCAGCTCACCTAGGACACCGAACGTCCTGACTTTC
NA	TRBV19	NA	TRBJ1-1	CVSGGGTEAFF	TGTGTTTCGGGAGGGGGCACTGAAGCTTTCTTT
once	TRBV15	NA	TRBJ1-2	CATSREGANYGYTF	TGTGCCACCAGCAGAGAAGGAGCTAACTATGGCTACACCTTC
NA	TRBV2	TRBD2	TRBJ2-7	CASSEIPEYSGRASYEQYF	TGTGCCAGCAGTGAAATCCCAGAGTATAGCGGGAGGGCCTCCTACGAGCAGTACTTC
NA	TRBV5-1	TRBD1	TRBJ2-7	CASSRPGQASYEQYF	TGCGCCAGCAGTCGACCGGGACAGGCCTCCTACGAGCAGTACTTC
NA	TRBV19	NA	TRBJ2-3	CASSIGAQLVTDTQYF	TGTGCCAGTAGTATAGGGGCACAACTAGTCACAGATACGCAGTATTTT
NA	TRBV2	TRBD2	TRBJ2-6	CASTGGTGTSGANVLTF	TGTGCCAGCACGGGGGGTACAGGCACCTCTGGGGCCAACGTCCTGACTTTC
NA	TRBV19	NA	TRBJ1-5	CASRETDYSNQPQHF	TGTGCCAGTAGGGAGACAGATTATAGCAATCAGCCCCAGCATTTT
once	TRBV5-1	NA	TRBJ2-5	CASSLWGRGQETQYF	TGCGCCAGCAGCTTGTGGGGTCGGGGTCAAGAGACCCAGTACTTC
once	TRBV11-2	NA	TRBJ1-1	CASSYQGEAFF	TGTGCCAGCAGCTATCAGGGGGAAGCTTTCTTT
NA	TRBV7-2	TRBD1	TRBJ2-3	CASSPTGISTDTQYF	TGTGCCAGCAGCCCGACAGGGATAAGCACAGATACGCAGTATTTT
NA	TRBV12-5	NA	TRBJ2-7	CASGFGLSYEQYF	TGTGCTAGTGGTTTTGGGCTCTCCTACGAGCAGTACTTC
NA	TRBV28	NA	TRBJ2-1	CASWASVRGARNEQFF	TGTGCCAGCTGGGCTTCGGTACGGGGGGCCCGGAATGAGCAGTTCTTC
NA	TRBV5-1	TRBD2	TRBJ2-7	CASSFSGGSSYEQYF	TGCGCCAGCAGTTTTAGCGGGGGCAGCTCCTACGAGCAGTACTTC
NA	TRBV27	NA	TRBJ2-3	CASSFGADTDTQYF	TGTGCCAGCAGTTTTGGGGCGGATACAGATACGCAGTATTTT
NA	TRBV6-5	NA	TRBJ2-2	CVSSYRREADTGELFF	TGTGTCAGCAGTTACAGAAGGGAGGCCGACACCGGGGAGCTGTTTTTT
few	TRBV11-3	NA	TRBJ2-2	CASTRGAGELFF	TGTGCCAGCACCCGGGGAGCCGGGGAGCTGTTTTTT
NA	TRBV18	TRBD1	TRBJ1-4	CASSSTGLSEKLFF	TGTGCCAGCTCCTCGACAGGGTTAAGTGAAAAACTGTTTTTT
NA	TRBV4-1	TRBD2	TRBJ2-1	CASSRQTSGTRGGYNEQFF	TGCGCCAGCAGCCGGCAAACTAGCGGGACCCGCGGGGGATACAATGAGCAGTTCTTC
NA	TRBV4-2	TRBD1	TRBJ2-7	CASSGTGGKDSYEQYF	TGTGCCAGCAGCGGGACAGGGGGGAAGGATTCCTACGAGCAGTACTTC
NA	TRBV15	NA	TRBJ2-7	CAYPRGNYEQYF	TGTGCCTACCCTCGGGGGAACTACGAGCAGTACTTC
NA	TRBV6-1	TRBD2	TRBJ2-3	CASSEARGGSADTQYF	TGTGCCAGCAGTGAAGCGCGAGGCGGGAGCGCAGATACGCAGTATTTT
once	TRBV7-9	TRBD1	TRBJ1-3	CASSPSRGYSGNTIYF	TGTGCCAGCAGCCCATCCAGGGGGTACTCTGGAAACACCATATATTTT
NA	TRBV18	TRBD2	TRBJ2-3	CASSPTSGSTDTQYF	TGTGCCAGCTCACCGACTAGCGGGAGCACAGATACGCAGTATTTT
once	TRBV18	NA	TRBJ2-7	CASSPSGGGFEQYF	TGTGCCAGCTCACCAAGCGGTGGAGGATTCGAGCAGTACTTC
NA	TRBV19	TRBD1	TRBJ2-3	CASKLGPGQGNTDTQYF	TGTGCCAGTAAGTTGGGACCAGGACAGGGAAACACAGATACGCAGTATTTT
NA	TRBV5-1	NA	TRBJ1-5	CASSAGTGSNQPQHF	TGCGCCAGCAGCGCGGGAACAGGTAGCAATCAGCCCCAGCATTTT
once	TRBV5-1	TRBD1	TRBJ1-1	CASSGQGTGEGAFF	TGCGCCAGCAGCGGGCAAGGGACAGGGGAAGGTGCTTTCTTT
NA	TRBV5-6	NA	TRBJ2-2	CASSLVSGAGELFF	TGTGCCAGCAGCTTGGTTTCAGGGGCCGGGGAGCTGTTTTTT
NA	TRBV30	NA	TRBJ2-7	CAWSVVQVSSYEQYF	TGTGCCTGGAGTGTTGTACAGGTTAGCTCCTACGAGCAGTACTTC
few	TRBV5-6	NA	TRBJ2-3	CASSFGGRADTQYF	TGTGCCAGCAGCTTTGGGGGCCGCGCAGATACGCAGTATTTT
NA	TRBV6-5	NA	TRBJ1-1	CASSRWAQFDTEAFF	TGTGCCAGCAGTCGATGGGCCCAGTTCGACACTGAAGCTTTCTTT
NA	TRBV7-9	TRBD1	TRBJ2-3	CASSFTGVADTQYF	TGTGCCAGCAGCTTCACAGGGGTGGCAGATACGCAGTATTTT
few	TRBV2	NA	TRBJ2-1	CASSADKSSYNEQFF	TGTGCCAGCAGTGCCGACAAGAGCTCCTACAATGAGCAGTTCTTC
NA	TRBV2	NA	TRBJ2-2	CASRDSLNTGELFF	TGTGCCAGCAGGGACAGCCTGAACACCGGGGAGCTGTTTTTT